What follows are 23 T cell receptor beta chains derived from one specimen sequenced in a study of OX40 agonist ivuxolimab in advanced cancers. Sequencing was performed with immunoSEQ multiplex PCR; in TCRdb, only in-frame clones are kept and a portion is missing. The sample holds 50,000 to 80,000 clones, about 88% seen once. Sequenced material: CD4+ or CD8+ T cells sorted from blood, taken in a trial of the OX40 agonist ivuxolimab. Receptor source: an adult with an advanced solid tumor such as melanoma, head and neck, liver or kidney cancer.

The chain uses TRBV6-1 and TRBJ1-1; weak D call: TRBD1 (6 bases). The CDR3 has 13 residues. Trimming removed 1 base at V and 10 bases at J, with 13 bases between. Per the germline V gene, CDR1 is MNHNS and CDR2 is SASEGT. The CDR3 loop is CASSEGLQGIAFF. The CDR3 bases are TGTGCCAGCAGTGAAGGGCTACAGGGAATAGCTTTCTTT.

The gene calls are TRBV11-1 and TRBJ2-7; weak D call: TRBD2 (5 bases). Per germline, CDR1 SGHAT and CDR2 FQDESV (reference sequence). The V end lost 0 bases, the J end lost 2 bases, and 11 bases lay between the germline ends. This CDR3 is built from 15 residues. The CDR3 protein is CASSLAPVSAYEQYF. Here the CDR3 DNA reads TGTGCCAGCAGCTTAGCCCCGGTTAGCGCCTACGAGCAGTACTTC.

The chain combines TRBV6-1 with TRBJ2-3, with TRBD1 as a possible D gene (6 bases). Germline values: CDR1 MNHNS, CDR2 SASEGT. Deletions cut 1 base from V and 4 bases from J, with 9 bases between. The CDR3 sequence is 14 residues long. The CDR3 bases are TGTGCCAGCAGTGAAGACAGGGCGGCAGATACGCAGTATTTT. It yields the protein CASSEDRAADTQYF.

The J gene is TRBJ2-3, the V gene TRBV14; D is ambiguous. Germline V gives CDR1 SGHDN, CDR2 FVKESK. The ends were cut back, 2 bases at V and 4 bases at J, with 7 bases in the middle. The CDR3 contains 13 residues. DNA for the CDR3: TGTGCCAGCAGCCAATTTCTCGCAGATACGCAGTATTTT. It is translated as CASSQFLADTQYF.

This sequence joins TRBV2 and TRBJ1-5, with a possible D match to TRBD1 (6 bases). Germline CDR1 and CDR2: SNHLY and FYNNEI. There are 15 residues in the CDR3. Trimming removed 2 bases from V and 4 bases from J, with 12 bases in between. Here the CDR3 reads CASSEIGQRNQPQHF. The CDR3 DNA follows: TGTGCCAGCAGTGAAATAGGACAGCGAAATCAGCCCCAGCATTTT.

This clone appeared once. DNA of the CDR3: TGTGCCAGCAGCTTGGACTCAGATACGCAGTATTTT. Encoded protein: CASSLDSDTQYF. This chain links TRBV5-6 with TRBJ2-3; D gene ambiguous. CDR1 SGHDT and CDR2 YYEEEE come from the germline V gene. The CDR3 contains 12 residues. V lost 0 bases, J lost 4 bases, and 3 bases lay in between.

This clone appeared once. This CDR3 reads CASSPGNSSPLHF. As DNA, the CDR3 is TGTGCCAGCAGCCCAGGGAATAGTTCACCCCTCCACTTT. The chain combines TRBV7-6 with TRBJ1-6; D might be TRBD1 (5 bases). V was trimmed by 5 bases and J by 9 bases, leaving 11 bases between them. Germline CDR1 SGHVS, CDR2 FNYEAQ. The CDR3 covers 13 residues. The full variable domain, rest sourced from reference TRBV7-6 and TRBJ1-6, is GAGVSQSPRYKVTKRGQDVALRCDPISGHVSLYWYRQALGQGPEFLTYFNYEAQQDKSGLPNDRFSAERPEGSISTLTIQRTEQRDSAMYRCASSPGNSSPLHFGNGTRLTVT.

V gene TRBV19 combines with J gene TRBJ1-5; TRBD1 might be the D (5 bases). The CDR3 sequence is 14 residues long. The V gene's germline CDR1 is LNHDA and CDR2 SQIVND (reference sequence). V lost 5 bases and J 5 bases, leaving 13 bases between the germline ends. DNA for the CDR3: TGTGCCAGTAGTGACAGTGAAGAGGATCAGCCCCAGCATTTT. The encoded protein is CASSDSEEDQPQHF.

The rearrangement links TRBV5-5 to TRBJ2-2; no reliable D call. Trimming stripped 0 bases from V and 11 bases from J, with 14 bases between. The CDR3 length is 14 residues. CDR1 SGHKS and CDR2 YYEKEE come from the germline V gene (reference sequence). The CDR3 sequence is CASSLASGSTELFF. The CDR3 DNA reads TGTGCCAGCAGCTTGGCGTCTGGCAGTACCGAGCTGTTTTTT.

This clone was found once. At one end the junction does not follow the germline gene, possibly because of a read error. V is TRBV5-4 and J is TRBJ2-1; a weak D match, TRBD1 (6 bases). The V gene's germline CDR1 is SGHNT and CDR2 YYREEE (reference sequence). The length of the CDR3 is 13 residues. The CDR3 sequence is CASSTSTGNEQFF. The CDR3 region has the DNA TGCGCCAGCAGCACGAGCACAGGGAATGAGCAGTTCTTC.

The chain links TRBV28 to TRBJ2-7; tentatively, D is TRBD2 (6 bases). Trimming cost V 8 bases and J 4 bases, with 15 bases left between them. The CDR3 has 13 residues. Germline CDR1 is MDHEN and CDR2 is SYDVKM. As DNA, the CDR3 is TGTGCCAGCTCTCGCGGGATGATATACGAGCAGTACTTC. This encodes CASSRGMIYEQYF.

By sample share, this clone is medium-sized. The genes are TRBV6-1 and TRBJ2-5; D unresolved. Germline V CDR1 and CDR2: MNHNS, SASEGT. The CDR3 consists of 14 residues. V was clipped by 0 bases and J by 5 bases, with 10 bases between them. CDR3: CASSEASIFETQYF. CDR3 DNA sequence: TGTGCCAGCAGTGAAGCAAGCATTTTTGAGACCCAGTACTTC.

V usage is TRBV7-8 and J usage is TRBJ1-5; 7 bases are shared with TRBD1. Germline CDR1 reads SGHVS; CDR2 reads FQNEAQ. Germline trimming cut 4 bases from V and 0 bases from J; bases unmatched to any gene: 3. The CDR3 sequence is 15 residues long. CDR3 protein: CASSYGTVSNQPQHF. CDR3 nucleotides: TGTGCCAGCAGCTACGGGACAGTTAGCAATCAGCCCCAGCATTTT.

This clone is a singleton in its sample. The V call is TRBV5-6, the J call TRBJ2-5, with a weak D call TRBD2 (6 bases). V lost 2 bases, J lost 5 bases, and 16 bases lay in between. CDR1 and CDR2 from the germline V gene are SGHDT and YYEEEE. The CDR3 loop spans 15 amino acids. CDR3 protein: CASSLFAGKWETQYF. In nucleotides, the CDR3 is TGTGCCAGCAGCTTATTCGCGGGAAAGTGGGAGACCCAGTACTTC.

The rearrangement joins TRBV19 to TRBJ1-5; a possible D gene is TRBD1 (5 bases). The germline gives CDR1 LNHDA, CDR2 SQIVND (reference sequence). The CDR3 runs 17 residues. Between the trimmed V and J ends, which lost 0 bases and 5 bases, there was a span of 17 bases. The CDR3 loop is CASSIDPGTFRDQPQHF. The CDR3 nucleotides are TGTGCCAGTAGTATAGATCCCGGGACGTTTCGGGATCAGCCCCAGCATTTT.

The V call is TRBV19, the J call TRBJ2-2; D is possibly TRBD1 (6 bases). In germline, CDR1 is LNHDA, CDR2 SQIVND (reference sequence). The CDR3 contains 15 residues. V shed 7 bases and J shed 6 bases, with 18 bases lying between them. The CDR3 nucleotides are TGTGCCAGTAACACACAGGGATCTCTGCCCGGGGAGCTGTTTTTT. Its protein product is CASNTQGSLPGELFF.

The gene calls are TRBV28 and TRBJ1-5, with 11 bases matching TRBD1. CDR1 and CDR2 (germline): MDHEN, SYDVKM. The CDR3 covers 16 residues. V lost 8 bases and J lost 1; bases outside the gene matches: 7. The CDR3 reads CASRDRGLRSNQPQHF. In nucleotides, the CDR3 is TGTGCCAGCCGGGACAGGGGGTTAAGGAGCAATCAGCCCCAGCATTTT.

This chain connects TRBV29-1 to TRBJ2-5; the D gene is possibly TRBD2 (7 bases). The V end lost 3 bases, the J end lost 6 bases, and 17 bases lay between the germline ends. Germline loops: CDR1 SQVTM, CDR2 ANQGSEA. This CDR3 comprises 14 residues. The CDR3 here is CSVELVGGPKTQYF. CDR3 sequence (DNA): TGCAGCGTTGAGTTGGTGGGGGGGCCTAAGACCCAGTACTTC.

The chain couples TRBV30 to TRBJ1-5; D perhaps matches TRBD1 (5 bases). The CDR3 has 14 amino acids. Trimming pared 1 base from V and 0 bases from J, leaving 7 bases between. Looked up from germline, CDR1 is GTSNPN and CDR2 is SVGIG (reference sequence). CDR3 nucleotides: TGTGCCTGGAGTGCTGGGGCTAGCAATCAGCCCCAGCATTTT. Its translation: CAWSAGASNQPQHF.

This sequence joins TRBV28 and TRBJ1-2; the D gene is possibly TRBD1 (5 bases). Germline CDR1 is MDHEN and CDR2 is SYDVKM. There are 13 residues in the CDR3. V lost 5 bases, J lost 5 bases, and 12 bases lay in between. For the CDR3, the DNA is TGTGCCAGCAGTCTTATTCCAGGGTATGGCTACACCTTC. Translating gives CASSLIPGYGYTF.

This sequence joins TRBV5-1 and TRBJ1-4; 8 nucleotides align to TRBD1. The germline V gene has CDR1 SGHRS and CDR2 YFSETQ. Trimming removed 4 bases from V and 3 bases from J; junction bases left unmatched: 5. The CDR3 has 15 amino acids. The CDR3 DNA sequence: TGCGCCAGCAGCGATGGACAGGGCCCTAATGAAAAACTGTTTTTT. Its translation is CASSDGQGPNEKLFF.

The sample holds one count of this clone. The chain recombines TRBV15 with TRBJ1-4; TRBD1 might be the D (6 bases). The CDR3 loop spans 13 amino acids. The V gene lost 6 bases and the J gene lost 4 bases, with 9 bases spanning the gap. Germline V lookup: CDR1 LNHNV, CDR2 YYDKDF (reference sequence). The chain's CDR3 is CATRRGYNEKLFF. The CDR3 DNA is TGTGCCACCAGAAGGGGGTATAATGAAAAACTGTTTTTT.

CDR3 sequence reads: CASSLYRAGTEAFF. The CDR3, as DNA: TGTGCCAGCAGCCTATACAGGGCGGGGACTGAAGCTTTCTTT. The genes are TRBV7-2 and TRBJ1-1, with D perhaps matching TRBD1 (6 bases). V was clipped by 5 bases and J by 5 bases, with 15 bases between them. Germline V gene lookup returns CDR1 SGHTA and CDR2 FQGNSA. CDR3 length: 14 residues.